A single sample is the source of the 24 T cell receptor beta chains below, sequenced in a study of cytomegalovirus exposure and HLA in healthy donors. 60 Vbeta and 13 Jbeta primers were used in PCR. Sequencing used immunoSEQ multiplex PCR; TCRdb keeps in-frame clones, though not all of them. This specimen shows 30,000 to 35,000 clones; the ten leading clones hold roughly 3.3%. The material sequenced was PBMCs. Receptor source: a man in his forties in good health and CMV-seronegative.

The chain joins TRBV7-9 to TRBJ2-7; 7 bases are a match to TRBD2. The CDR3 extends over 15 amino acids. Per the germline V gene, CDR1 is SEHNR and CDR2 is FQNEAQ (reference sequence). Germline trimming cut 2 bases from V and 5 bases from J; bases unmatched to any gene: 9. CDR3 coding DNA: TGTGCCAGCAGCTTATTTGGAGCGGGGTCCGACGAGCAGTACTTC. It encodes CASSLFGAGSDEQYF.

The chain is built from TRBV6-5 and TRBJ2-1; a possible D gene is TRBD1 (6 bases). CDR1 MNHEY and CDR2 SVGAGI come from the germline V gene. This CDR3 has 14 amino acids. The V end lost 7 bases, the J end lost 9 bases, and 19 bases lay between the germline ends. The CDR3 sequence is CASNDPQGNFEQFF. CDR3 coding DNA: TGTGCCAGCAACGATCCACAGGGCAATTTTGAGCAGTTCTTC.

V gene TRBV9 combines with J gene TRBJ2-5; 12 nucleotides line up with TRBD2. The V and J ends lost 0 bases and 1 base, in that order; junction bases with no gene match: 1. CDR1 and CDR2 (germline): SGDLS, YYNGEE. This CDR3 spans 16 amino acids. This CDR3 is CASSVGTSGVQETQYF. CDR3 bases: TGTGCCAGCAGCGTAGGGACTAGCGGGGTCCAAGAGACCCAGTACTTC.

V is TRBV10-3 and J is TRBJ2-7; D is undetermined. CDR3 size: 12 residues. Looked up from germline, CDR1 is ENHRY and CDR2 is SYGVKD. Trimming removed 3 bases at V and 3 bases at J, with 6 bases between. The DNA of the CDR3 is TGTGCCATCAGTGATCAGGACTACGAGCAGTACTTC. Protein: CAISDQDYEQYF.

The genes are TRBV29-1 and TRBJ2-7, with 11 bases matching TRBD1. The V gene end was trimmed by 5 bases and the J gene end by 9 bases; junction bases not matched to a gene: 15. Germline assignment: CDR1 SQVTM and CDR2 ANQGSEA. CDR3 size: 15 residues. In DNA, the CDR3 is TGCAGCGTTCCGATCATCGGACAGGGGGCAGTTCGGCAGTACTTC. It is translated as CSVPIIGQGAVRQYF.

The J gene is TRBJ2-7, the V gene TRBV7-9; 9 bases map to TRBD1. Looked up from germline, CDR1 is SEHNR and CDR2 is FQNEAQ (reference sequence). V was clipped by 3 bases and J by 3 bases; unmatched bases: 12. The CDR3 sequence is 17 residues long. The CDR3 nucleotides are TGTGCCAGCAGCTTTTATAGTCTCCGGGACAGGGACTACGAGCAGTACTTC. Its translation: CASSFYSLRDRDYEQYF.

The chain combines TRBV6-5 with TRBJ2-6; D is ambiguous. Between the trimmed V and J ends, which lost 5 bases and 4 bases, there was a span of 6 bases. This CDR3 contains 13 residues. The germline V gene encodes CDR1 MNHEY and CDR2 SVGAGI. The CDR3 coding sequence is TGTGCCAGCAGTCCGGTGGGGGCCAACGTCCTGACTTTC. As protein: CASSPVGANVLTF.

This rearrangement joins TRBV28 to TRBJ1-5, with a possible D match to TRBD1 (6 bases). V lost 6 bases and J 0 bases, leaving 18 bases between the germline ends. The CDR3 extends over 17 amino acids. Germline-derived CDR1 and CDR2 are MDHEN and SYDVKM. This chain's CDR3 is CASRLPGNRVSNQPQHF. In nucleotides, the CDR3 is TGTGCCAGCAGGCTACCGGGGAACAGGGTTAGCAATCAGCCCCAGCATTTT.

This chain connects TRBV5-1 to TRBJ2-3; TRBD1 might be the D (6 bases). The CDR3 contains 15 residues. V lost 3 bases, J lost 3 bases, and 14 bases lay in between. Germline V gene sequence: CDR1 SGHRS, CDR2 YFSETQ. The CDR3 DNA is TGCGCCAGCAGCTCGACAGGTATCTCAACAGATACGCAGTATTTT. Protein: CASSSTGISTDTQYF. The whole variable domain, remainder taken from reference TRBV5-1 and TRBJ2-3, is KAGVTQTPRYLIKTRGQQVTLSCSPISGHRSVSWYQQTPGQGLQFLFEYFSETQRNKGNFPGRFSGRQFSNSRSEMNVSTLELGDSALYLCASSSTGISTDTQYFGPGTRLTVL.

Here the CDR3 reads CASSPDGRGEFTEAFF. The CDR3 DNA is TGTGCCAGCTCACCCGATGGCAGGGGGGAGTTCACTGAAGCTTTCTTT. The chain uses TRBV18 and TRBJ1-1; 7 nucleotides align to TRBD1. With 3 bases clipped from V and 4 bases from J, the junction kept 11 bases outside the gene matches. Looked up from germline, CDR1 is KGHSH and CDR2 is LQKENI. The CDR3 is made up of 16 amino acids.

This rearrangement joins TRBV4-1 to TRBJ2-2; 10 nucleotides agree with TRBD1. CDR1 MGHRA and CDR2 YSYEKL come from the germline V gene. Trimming cost V 4 bases and J 6 bases; bases outside gene matches: 8. The CDR3 has 16 amino acids. CDR3 DNA: TGCGCCAGCAGCCTAAGACAGGGGGCCGTCGCCGGGGAGCTGTTTTTT. Residues: CASSLRQGAVAGELFF.

This chain links TRBV29-1 with TRBJ2-3; 8 bases are a match to TRBD2. Germline V gene sequence: CDR1 SQVTM, CDR2 ANQGSEA. This CDR3 spans 17 amino acids. V gave up 1 base and J gave up 0 bases; unmatched junction bases: 9. DNA of the CDR3: TGCAGCGTTGAAGGGGCTCCAGCGGGAGTGAGCACAGATACGCAGTATTTT. Translation gives CSVEGAPAGVSTDTQYF.

The chain has TRBV7-2 and TRBJ1-2; D is uncertain. The germline gives CDR1 SGHTA, CDR2 FQGNSA. CDR3 size: 14 residues. Trimming took 1 base from V and 3 from J, leaving 9 bases between them. This chain's CDR3 is CASSLGGGYYGYTF. The DNA for the CDR3 is TGTGCCAGCAGCTTAGGTGGAGGCTACTATGGCTACACCTTC.

The V call is TRBV9, the J call TRBJ2-1; TRBD2 matches at 10 bases. The CDR3 extends over 15 amino acids. V shed 1 base, J shed 7 bases, and the junction held 5 bases outside the gene matches. Germline CDR1 reads SGDLS; CDR2 reads YYNGEE. CDR3 coding DNA: TGTGCCAGCAGCGTAAGGCTAGCGGGAGTGAATGAGCAGTTCTTC. This gives the protein CASSVRLAGVNEQFF.

Here the CDR3 reads CASSFWRGYEQYF. Written as DNA, the CDR3 is TGTGCCAGCAGCTTCTGGCGGGGCTACGAGCAGTACTTC. This chain links TRBV7-2 with TRBJ2-7; maybe TRBD2 (6 bases). CDR1 is SGHTA and CDR2 is FQGNSA in the germline V gene. The CDR3 sequence is 13 residues long. Trimming left V 3 bases short and J 3 bases short, with 9 bases between. The complete variable domain, with remaining parts taken from reference TRBV7-2 and TRBJ2-7, reads GAGVSQSPSNKVTEKGKDVELRCDPISGHTALYWYRQSLGQGLEFLIYFQGNSAPDKSGLPSDRFSAERTGGSVSTLTIQRTQQEDSAVYLCASSFWRGYEQYFGPGTRLTVT.

V usage is TRBV4-2 and J usage is TRBJ2-7, with 14 bases that match TRBD2. The CDR3 is 14 amino acids. CDR1 is LGHNA, CDR2 YNFKEQ, per germline. Trimming took 3 bases from V and 5 from J; bases not matched to a gene: 0. The CDR3 nucleotides read TGTGCCAGCAGCCAGGGACTAGCGGGAGACGAGCAGTACTTC. Residues: CASSQGLAGDEQYF.

The rearrangement uses TRBV2 and TRBJ1-1; TRBD1 matches at 7 bases. Trimming at V came to 11 bases and at J to 2 bases, leaving 8 bases not matched to a gene. The CDR3 length is 13 residues. Germline CDR1 and CDR2: SNHLY and FYNNEI. As DNA, the CDR3 is TGTGCCTCCTTAGACAGGGACAACACTGAAGCTTTCTTT. The encoded protein is CASLDRDNTEAFF.

The V gene is TRBV7-2, the J gene TRBJ2-7; 7 bases fit TRBD2. J lost 6 bases, V lost 2 bases, and 10 bases had no gene match. This CDR3 is built from 15 residues. Germline V gives CDR1 SGHTA, CDR2 FQGNSA. This chain's CDR3 is CASSLKRAGASEQYF. The CDR3, as DNA: TGTGCCAGCAGCTTAAAACGGGCGGGAGCAAGCGAGCAGTACTTC. Full variable domain (outside the CDR3, taken from reference TRBV7-2 and TRBJ2-7): GAGVSQSPSNKVTEKGKDVELRCDPISGHTALYWYRQSLGQGLEFLIYFQGNSAPDKSGLPSDRFSAERTGGSVSTLTIQRTQQEDSAVYLCASSLKRAGASEQYFGPGTRLTVT.

This chain links TRBV6-1 with TRBJ2-2; 10 positions agree with TRBD1. After removal of 8 bases from V and 3 bases from J, the junction contained 3 bases not matched to a gene. The CDR3 has 14 amino acids. The germline V gene has CDR1 MNHNS and CDR2 SASEGT. CDR3 nucleotides: TGTGCCAGCCCCGGGACAGGGGACACCGGGGAGCTGTTTTTT. This translates into CASPGTGDTGELFF.

The genes are TRBV18 and TRBJ2-3; D possibly corresponds to TRBD1 (5 bases). Trimming took off 3 bases at V and 4 bases at J, with 5 bases between the two ends. CDR1 KGHSH and CDR2 LQKENI come from the germline V gene. This CDR3 has 12 residues. The CDR3 DNA reads as TGTGCCAGCTCACCGGGGCCAGATACGCAGTATTTT. It encodes CASSPGPDTQYF.

The chain couples TRBV5-1 to TRBJ2-2, with D possibly matching TRBD1 (6 bases). Per germline, CDR1 SGHRS and CDR2 YFSETQ. V lost 1 base to trimming and J lost 2 bases, with 12 bases between them. The CDR3 extends over 16 amino acids. Written as DNA, the CDR3 is TGCGCCAGCAGCTTGCATCCGGGACAAAACACCGGGGAGCTGTTTTTT. Amino acids: CASSLHPGQNTGELFF.

This chain's CDR3 is CASSYSSPGEKLFF. The DNA for the CDR3 is TGTGCCAGCAGTTACTCGAGTCCAGGTGAAAAACTGTTTTTT. The chain is built from TRBV6-5 and TRBJ1-4; no definite D call. Trimming removed 0 bases at V and 7 bases at J, with 9 bases between. Germline V gene sequence: CDR1 MNHEY, CDR2 SVGAGI. The CDR3 loop spans 14 amino acids.

The V gene is TRBV10-3, the J gene TRBJ2-3; D call uncertain. The CDR3 contains 12 residues. Trimming pared 2 bases from V and 5 bases from J, leaving 5 bases between. Per the germline V gene, CDR1 is ENHRY and CDR2 is SYGVKD. The CDR3 DNA sequence: TGTGCCATCAGTGAGCTCGTAGATACGCAGTATTTT. It encodes CAISELVDTQYF.

The rearrangement links TRBV7-9 to TRBJ2-7, with D possibly being TRBD1 (6 bases). The CDR3 loop spans 14 amino acids. Looked up from germline, CDR1 is SEHNR and CDR2 is FQNEAQ (reference sequence). V was cut by 5 bases and J by 2 bases, with 13 bases left in between. The DNA for the CDR3 is TGTGCCAGCAGCATCCAGGGGACAACCTACGAGCAGTACTTC. Amino acids: CASSIQGTTYEQYF.